The entry below gives a single TCR beta chain sequence along with its context. The sample is drawn from a study of human T cells and chemical hapten exposure. Study as a whole: 2% DPC applied to an approximately 2 cm by approximately 2 cm arm area sensitized donors.

Time point indicated: patch test 2, 6 weeks after DPC sensitization. As to treatment: therapeutic diphenylcyclopropenone sensitization with weekly scalp DPC. As handled by the study authors: Samples contained a median of 95,638 TCRs, with a range of about 23,224 to 690,600. One entry per CDR3 protein results from TCRdb running MiXCR on the RACE reads. None of the V and J calls come from the authors' own analysis; TCRdb made them. This table has about 80,000 distinct CDR3 sequences, around 10% appearing once. CDR3 length: 15 residues. This chain connects TRBV21-1 to TRBJ2-7; the table names TRBD1, a call not compared with the DNA. TRBV21-1 is deemed a pseudogene. The receptor's source is a man between 18 and 35 years old with alopecia areata. Some clones in this sample may be carry-over from other donors' samples. The sample consisted of whole blood, taken in connection with sensitization to the hapten diphenylcyclopropenone (DPC). The DNA of the CDR3 is TGTGCCAGCAGCAAAGAAGGGACACTCTCTGGGGAGCAGTACTTC. It codes for CASSKEGTLSGEQYF.